This T cell receptor (beta chain) came from a study of shared clonotypes between healthy human individuals. The overall study: Researchers assigned three CD4 naive, three CD4 memory, two CD8 naive and one CD8 memory plate to each donor.

CDR3 size: 16 residues. Germline CDR1 reads SGHTA; CDR2 reads FQGNSA. Trimming at V came to 6 bases and at J to 3 bases, leaving 5 bases not matched to a gene. CD4+ cells yielded CD45RA+ naive and CD45RA-negative memory subsets. Produced via immunoSEQ multiplex PCR; TCRdb's table is partial and in-frame only. In the table there are 2 million to 2.5 million clones, 93% of which are singletons. This chain connects TRBV7-2 to TRBJ2-1; 13 bases agree with TRBD2. The source material was naive CD4+ T cells from PBMCs. Subset reported: CD45RA+ positively selected. The origin of this receptor is a young man in good health. Some clones in this sample may be carry-over from other donors' samples. CDR3 region: CASRLAGGAVYNEQFF. The DNA of the CDR3 is TGTGCCAGCAGACTAGCGGGAGGGGCGGTCTACAATGAGCAGTTCTTC.